The clone carrying this TCR beta chain was picked up one time. As handled by the study authors: Estimated nucleated cell counts came from reference gene primer amplification. Profiling relied on immunoSEQ multiplex PCR, and the TCRdb table lists in-frame clones only, not all of them. The V and J calls and clone size were taken over from that table, and D and trimming were inferred from the DNA. The profile shows 150,000 to 200,000 clones, roughly 94% of them singletons. The data stem from a study of blood T cell repertoires in COVID-19. V lost 4 bases, J lost 0 bases, and 7 bases stayed unmatched. The germline CDR1 and CDR2 sequences are LNHDA and SQIVND (reference sequence). The CDR3 has 16 amino acids.

The gene calls are TRBV19 and TRBJ2-7; 9 nucleotides agree with TRBD1. This receptor was taken from a man younger than 45 with COVID-19, enrolled during active disease. Sequencing was carried out using peripheral blood. The CDR3 sequence: CASSTHRGLSSYEQYF. In nucleotides, the CDR3 is TGTGCCAGTAGTACTCACAGGGGGCTCAGCTCCTACGAGCAGTACTTC.